This entry lists 9 T cell receptor beta chains sequenced from one sample in a study of blood T cell repertoires in COVID-19. Only in-frame clones appear in the TCRdb table, and some are missing; sequencing was by immunoSEQ multiplex PCR. The sample shows roughly 68,000 clones, around four fifths of them seen only once. Sequenced input: peripheral blood. The receptors were sampled from a man between 60 and 75 years old with COVID-19, enrolled during active disease.

There are a few counts of this clone. V gene TRBV24-1 combines with J gene TRBJ2-5; 10 bases fit TRBD1. The CDR3 length is 15 residues. Germline lookup yields CDR1 KGHDR and CDR2 SFDVKD. V was clipped by 4 bases and J by 5 bases; unmatched bases: 6. The CDR3 region is CATSEVTGGGETQYF. The DNA of the CDR3 is TGTGCCACCAGTGAAGTGACAGGGGGCGGTGAGACCCAGTACTTC.

This chain links TRBV27 with TRBJ2-1, with 13 positions matching TRBD2. Per the germline V gene, CDR1 is MNHEY and CDR2 is SMNVEV (reference sequence). This CDR3 contains 15 residues. V was pared by 5 bases and J by 9 bases, with 7 bases of the junction left unmatched. The CDR3 protein is CASSGLAGVVGEQFF. The CDR3 DNA sequence: TGTGCCAGCAGTGGACTAGCGGGAGTGGTAGGTGAGCAGTTCTTC.

This sequence joins TRBV19 and TRBJ2-1; TRBD2 matches 7 bases. The V gene's germline CDR1 is LNHDA and CDR2 SQIVND (reference sequence). Trimming took 3 bases from V and 7 from J; bases not matched to a gene: 6. The CDR3 is made up of 14 amino acids. The CDR3: CASSIREAMNEQFF. The DNA for the CDR3 is TGTGCCAGTAGTATTCGGGAGGCGATGAATGAGCAGTTCTTC.

The chain recombines TRBV7-3 with TRBJ2-1, with 8 bases lining up with TRBD2. V was clipped by 5 bases and J by 5 bases; unmatched bases: 11. CDR3 length: 16 residues. Germline V gene data show CDR1 as SGHTA and CDR2 as FQGTGA. The CDR3, as DNA: TGTGCCAGCAGCCTTAGGCGGGGGGACTTAAACAATGAGCAGTTCTTC. Encoded protein: CASSLRRGDLNNEQFF.

This CDR3 reads CASSSTGAGGFTGELFF. The CDR3 nucleotides read TGTGCCAGCAGCTCCACCGGGGCAGGGGGTTTCACCGGGGAGCTGTTTTTT. This chain connects TRBV7-9 to TRBJ2-2, with 7 bases identical to TRBD1. There are 17 residues in the CDR3. With 4 bases clipped from V and 4 bases from J, the junction kept 12 bases outside the gene matches. The germline V gene encodes CDR1 SEHNR and CDR2 FQNEAQ (reference sequence). Full variable domain (remainder filled in from reference TRBV7-9 and TRBJ2-2): DTGVSQNPRHKITKRGQNVTFRCDPISEHNRLYWYRQTLGQGPEFLTYFQNEAQLEKSRLLSDRFSAERPKGSFSTLEIQRTEQGDSAMYLCASSSTGAGGFTGELFFGEGSRLTVL.

In this sample, this clone turned up a few times. The V gene is TRBV7-3, the J gene TRBJ2-3; D remains unclear. The ends were cut back, 0 bases at V and 6 bases at J, with 7 bases in the middle. The CDR3 has 13 residues. Looked up from germline, CDR1 is SGHTA and CDR2 is FQGTGA. CDR3 DNA sequence: TGTGCCAGCAGCTTAACGTTCGGGGATACGCAGTATTTT. Amino acids: CASSLTFGDTQYF.

The rearrangement links TRBV7-9 to TRBJ2-3; the D gene is possibly TRBD1 (6 bases). V was trimmed by 1 base and J by 0 bases, leaving 8 bases between them. Looked up from germline, CDR1 is SEHNR and CDR2 is FQNEAQ (reference sequence). The length of the CDR3 is 15 residues. The CDR3 coding sequence is TGTGCCAGCAGCTTAGGTACAGGGAGCACAGATACGCAGTATTTT. It specifies CASSLGTGSTDTQYF. The full variable domain, its missing parts supplied by reference TRBV7-9 and TRBJ2-3, is DTGVSQNPRHKITKRGQNVTFRCDPISEHNRLYWYRQTLGQGPEFLTYFQNEAQLEKSRLLSDRFSAERPKGSFSTLEIQRTEQGDSAMYLCASSLGTGSTDTQYFGPGTRLTVL.

V gene TRBV6-5 combines with J gene TRBJ2-5; tentatively, D is TRBD1 (7 bases). Germline CDR1 and CDR2: MNHEY and SVGAGI. V shed 2 bases and J shed 5 bases, with 12 bases lying between them. This CDR3 is built from 14 residues. This CDR3 is CASSYTTGRETQYF. CDR3 in DNA: TGTGCCAGCAGTTACACGACAGGGAGGGAGACCCAGTACTTC.

The genes are TRBV28 and TRBJ2-4; no firm D call. The CDR3 has 14 amino acids. V lost 6 bases, J lost 0 bases, and 9 bases lay in between. Germline V CDR1 and CDR2: MDHEN, SYDVKM. The CDR3 loop is CASSRTLAKNIQYF. The CDR3 bases are TGTGCCAGCAGCCGAACTCTAGCCAAAAACATTCAGTACTTC. The whole variable domain, filled in from reference TRBV28 and TRBJ2-4, reads DVKVTQSSRYLVKRTGEKVFLECVQDMDHENMFWYRQDPGLGLRLIYFSYDVKMKEKGDIPEGYSVSREKKERFSLILESASTNQTSMYLCASSRTLAKNIQYFGAGTRLSVL.